The clone carrying this TCR beta chain was counted a single time. Frozen-stored PBMCs produced 1.5 to 2.5 micrograms of genomic DNA for TCR beta libraries. The protocol was immunoSEQ multiplex PCR, while the TCRdb copy is restricted to in-frame clones and leaves out a portion. The table has some 200,000 clones, around three quarters seen once. The data stem from a study of cytotoxic CD8 clonotypes in ibrutinib-treated CLL. The CDR3 is made up of 19 amino acids. Germline assignment: CDR1 LNHDA and CDR2 SQIVND (reference sequence). J lost 12 bases, V lost 3 bases, and 20 bases had no gene match. V usage is TRBV19 and J usage is TRBJ2-1; 13 bases are a match to TRBD2. The sequencing used PBMCs, collected after 24 months of ibrutinib treatment. The source of this sequence is a human donor with chronic lymphocytic leukemia. The CDR3 here is CASSMAQSAGLAGLVTQFF. The CDR3 DNA follows: TGTGCCAGTAGTATGGCCCAGTCCGCGGGACTAGCGGGACTAGTAACGCAGTTCTTC.